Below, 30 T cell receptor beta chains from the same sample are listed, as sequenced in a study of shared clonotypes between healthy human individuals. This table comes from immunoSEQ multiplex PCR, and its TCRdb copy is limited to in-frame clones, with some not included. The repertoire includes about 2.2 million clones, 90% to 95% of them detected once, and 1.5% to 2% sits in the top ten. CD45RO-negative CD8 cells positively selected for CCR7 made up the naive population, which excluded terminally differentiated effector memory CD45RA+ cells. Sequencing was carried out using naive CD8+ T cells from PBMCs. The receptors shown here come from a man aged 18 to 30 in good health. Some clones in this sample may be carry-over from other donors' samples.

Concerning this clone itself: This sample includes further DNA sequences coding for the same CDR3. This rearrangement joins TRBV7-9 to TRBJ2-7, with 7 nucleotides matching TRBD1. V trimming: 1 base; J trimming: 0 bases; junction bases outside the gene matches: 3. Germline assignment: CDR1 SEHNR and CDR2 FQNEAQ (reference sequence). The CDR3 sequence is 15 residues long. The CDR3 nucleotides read TGTGCCAGCAGCTTAGAGGGACAGCCCTCCTACGAGCAGTACTTC. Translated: CASSLEGQPSYEQYF.

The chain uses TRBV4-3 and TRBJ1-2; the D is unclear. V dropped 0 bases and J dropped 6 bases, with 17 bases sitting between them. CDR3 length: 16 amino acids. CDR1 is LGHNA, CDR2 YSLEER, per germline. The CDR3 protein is CASSQDPTPGRHGYTF. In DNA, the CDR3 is TGCGCCAGCAGCCAAGATCCCACTCCCGGTCGCCATGGCTACACCTTC.

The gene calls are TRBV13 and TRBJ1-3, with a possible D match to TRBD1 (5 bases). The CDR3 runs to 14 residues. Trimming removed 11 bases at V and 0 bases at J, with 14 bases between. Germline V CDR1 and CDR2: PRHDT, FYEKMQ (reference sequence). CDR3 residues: CAAEGSHSGNTIYF. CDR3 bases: TGTGCCGCAGAGGGGAGCCACTCTGGAAACACCATATATTTT. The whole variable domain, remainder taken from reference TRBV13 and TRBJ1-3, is AAGVIQSPRHLIKEKRETATLKCYPIPRHDTVYWYQQGPGQDPQFLISFYEKMQSDKGSIPDRFSAQQFSDYHSELNMSSLELGDSALYFCAAEGSHSGNTIYFGEGSWLTVV.

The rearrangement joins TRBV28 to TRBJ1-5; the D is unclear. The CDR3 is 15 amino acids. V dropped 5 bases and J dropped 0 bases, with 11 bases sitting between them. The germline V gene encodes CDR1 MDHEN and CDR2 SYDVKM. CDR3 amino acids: CASSVEDSSNQPQHF. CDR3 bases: TGTGCCAGCAGTGTCGAAGATTCTAGCAATCAGCCCCAGCATTTT.

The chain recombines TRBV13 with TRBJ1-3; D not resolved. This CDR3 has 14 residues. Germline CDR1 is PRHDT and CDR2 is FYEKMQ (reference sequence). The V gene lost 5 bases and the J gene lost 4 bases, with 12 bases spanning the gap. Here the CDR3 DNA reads TGTGCCAGCAGCCCCTTGTCAGAGGGAAACACCATATATTTT. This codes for CASSPLSEGNTIYF.

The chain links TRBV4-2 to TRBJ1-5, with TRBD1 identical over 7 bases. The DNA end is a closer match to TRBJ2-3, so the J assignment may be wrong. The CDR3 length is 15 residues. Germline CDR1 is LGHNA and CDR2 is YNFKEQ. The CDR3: CASSQVAQGIQPQYF. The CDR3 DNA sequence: TGTGCCAGCAGCCAAGTCGCACAGGGGATTCAGCCCCAGTATTTT.

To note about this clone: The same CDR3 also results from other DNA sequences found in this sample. The CDR3 here is CAISETGLNTEAFF. The CDR3 region has the DNA TGTGCCATCAGTGAAACAGGCTTGAACACTGAAGCTTTCTTT. The chain combines TRBV10-3 with TRBJ1-1, with D possibly TRBD1 on 5 matching bases. V was pared by 3 bases and J by 0 bases, with 8 bases between. This CDR3 is built from 14 residues. Germline V gives CDR1 ENHRY, CDR2 SYGVKD.

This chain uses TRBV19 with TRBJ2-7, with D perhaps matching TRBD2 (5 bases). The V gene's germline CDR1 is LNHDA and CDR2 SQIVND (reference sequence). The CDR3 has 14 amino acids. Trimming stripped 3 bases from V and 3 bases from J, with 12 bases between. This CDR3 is CASSIGGLDYEQYF. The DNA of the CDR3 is TGTGCCAGTAGTATCGGCGGGTTGGACTACGAGCAGTACTTC.

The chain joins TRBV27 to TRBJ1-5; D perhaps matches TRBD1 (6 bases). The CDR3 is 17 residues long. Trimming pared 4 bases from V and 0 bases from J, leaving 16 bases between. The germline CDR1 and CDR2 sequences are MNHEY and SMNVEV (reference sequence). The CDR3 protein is CASSSLTGLHSNQPQHF. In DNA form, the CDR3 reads TGTGCCAGCAGTTCCCTTACAGGGCTTCATAGCAATCAGCCCCAGCATTTT.

This CDR3 reads CAVGQGAETQYF. For the CDR3, the DNA is TGTGCCGTGGGACAGGGGGCCGAGACCCAGTACTTC. The rearrangement joins TRBV10-3 to TRBJ2-5; TRBD1 matches at 12 bases. The CDR3 contains 12 residues. Germline V CDR1 and CDR2: ENHRY, SYGVKD. V shed 11 bases, J shed 5 bases, and the junction held 3 bases outside the gene matches.

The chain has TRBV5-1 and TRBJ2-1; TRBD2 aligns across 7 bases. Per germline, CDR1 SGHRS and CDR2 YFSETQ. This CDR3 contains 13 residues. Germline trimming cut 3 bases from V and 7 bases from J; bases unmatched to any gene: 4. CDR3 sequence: CASSWSSGNEQFF. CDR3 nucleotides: TGCGCCAGCAGCTGGTCTAGCGGTAATGAGCAGTTCTTC.

CDR3 region: CASSPHTGTGTYSNQPQHF. CDR3 in DNA: TGTGCCAGCAGCCCGCATACGGGGACAGGGACATATAGCAATCAGCCCCAGCATTTT. The rearrangement links TRBV5-5 to TRBJ1-5; 9 nucleotides align to TRBD1. The trim removed 4 bases at V and 0 bases at J, leaving 14 bases unmatched. CDR3 length: 19 amino acids. Per germline, CDR1 SGHKS and CDR2 YYEKEE (reference sequence).

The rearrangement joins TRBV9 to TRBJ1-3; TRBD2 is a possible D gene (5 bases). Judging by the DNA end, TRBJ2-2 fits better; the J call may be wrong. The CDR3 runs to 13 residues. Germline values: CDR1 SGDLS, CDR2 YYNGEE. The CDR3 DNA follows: TGTGCCAGCACCCCAGCGGCAACCGGGGAGCTGTTTTTT. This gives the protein CASTPAATGELFF.

The CDR3 region is CASSPRRASGKGEQFF. The CDR3 region has the DNA TGTGCCAGCAGCCCCCGAAGGGCTAGCGGGAAGGGAGAGCAGTTCTTC. V is TRBV13 and J is TRBJ2-1; 9 nucleotides align to TRBD2. Germline lookup yields CDR1 PRHDT and CDR2 FYEKMQ (reference sequence). Trimming removed 5 bases from V and 10 bases from J; junction bases left unmatched: 15. The CDR3 consists of 16 residues. Complete variable domain (other parts from reference TRBV13 and TRBJ2-1): AAGVIQSPRHLIKEKRETATLKCYPIPRHDTVYWYQQGPGQDPQFLISFYEKMQSDKGSIPDRFSAQQFSDYHSELNMSSLELGDSALYFCASSPRRASGKGEQFFGPGTRLTVL.

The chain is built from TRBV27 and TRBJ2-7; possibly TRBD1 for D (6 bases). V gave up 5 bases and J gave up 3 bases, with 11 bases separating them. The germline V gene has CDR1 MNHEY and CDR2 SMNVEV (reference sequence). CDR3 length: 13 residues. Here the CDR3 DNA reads TGTGCCAGCAGTCAAGGACAGTACTACGAGCAGTACTTC. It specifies CASSQGQYYEQYF.

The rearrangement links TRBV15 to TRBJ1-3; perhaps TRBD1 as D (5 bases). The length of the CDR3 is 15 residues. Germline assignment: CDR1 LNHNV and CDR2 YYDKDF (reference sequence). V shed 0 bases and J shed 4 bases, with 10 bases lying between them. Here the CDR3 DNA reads TGTGCCACCAGCAGAGACAGGGCCTCGGGAAACACCATATATTTT. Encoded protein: CATSRDRASGNTIYF.

The CDR3 spells CASSGGTPSYEQYF. The CDR3 region has the DNA TGTGCCAGCAGCGGCGGGACACCTTCTTACGAGCAGTACTTC. V and J are TRBV9 and TRBJ2-7, with D perhaps TRBD1 or TRBD2 (6 bases each). The CDR3 is 14 amino acids. Looked up from germline, CDR1 is SGDLS and CDR2 is YYNGEE. V shed 3 bases and J shed 4 bases, with 14 bases lying between them.

The CDR3 DNA sequence: TGTGCCACCCGGGGCCTCTCCTACAATGAGCAGTTCTTC. Protein sequence: CATRGLSYNEQFF. The chain joins TRBV7-9 to TRBJ2-1; D possibly uses TRBD1 or TRBD2 (5 bases each). CDR3 size: 13 residues. Germline V lookup: CDR1 SEHNR, CDR2 FQNEAQ (reference sequence). V dropped 10 bases and J dropped 0 bases, with 10 bases sitting between them.

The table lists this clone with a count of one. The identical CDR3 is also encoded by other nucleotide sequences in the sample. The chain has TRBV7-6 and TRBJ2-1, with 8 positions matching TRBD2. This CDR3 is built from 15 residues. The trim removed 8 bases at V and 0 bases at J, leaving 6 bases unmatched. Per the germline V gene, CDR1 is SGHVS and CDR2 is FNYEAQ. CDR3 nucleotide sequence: TGTGCCAGCTCCCTCGGGACTAGCTCCTACAATGAGCAGTTCTTC. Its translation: CASSLGTSSYNEQFF.

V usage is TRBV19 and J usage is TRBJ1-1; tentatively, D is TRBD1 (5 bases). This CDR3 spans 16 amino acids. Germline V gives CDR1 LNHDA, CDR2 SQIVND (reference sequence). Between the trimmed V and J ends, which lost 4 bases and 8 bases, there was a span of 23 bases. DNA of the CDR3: TGTGCCAGTAGTACATACCGAATCACAGAGACAGCCGAAGCTTTCTTT. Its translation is CASSTYRITETAEAFF.

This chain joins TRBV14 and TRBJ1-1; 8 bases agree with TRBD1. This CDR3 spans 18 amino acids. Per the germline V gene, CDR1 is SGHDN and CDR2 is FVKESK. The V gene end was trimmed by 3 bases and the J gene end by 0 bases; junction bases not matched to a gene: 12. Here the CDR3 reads CASSHNEDREVMNTEAFF. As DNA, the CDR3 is TGTGCCAGCAGCCATAATGAGGACAGGGAGGTCATGAACACTGAAGCTTTCTTT.

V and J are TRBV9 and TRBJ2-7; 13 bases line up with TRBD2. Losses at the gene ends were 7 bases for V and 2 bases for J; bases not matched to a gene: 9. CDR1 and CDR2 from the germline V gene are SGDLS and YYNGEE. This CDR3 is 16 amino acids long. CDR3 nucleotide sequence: TGTGCCAGCGCCAATCCACTAGCGGGAGGGCCCTACGAGCAGTACTTC. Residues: CASANPLAGGPYEQYF. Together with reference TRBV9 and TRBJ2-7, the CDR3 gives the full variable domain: DSGVTQTPKHLITATGQRVTLRCSPRSGDLSVYWYQQSLDQGLQFLIQYYNGEERAKGNILERFSAQQFPDLHSELNLSSLELGDSALYFCASANPLAGGPYEQYFGPGTRLTVT.

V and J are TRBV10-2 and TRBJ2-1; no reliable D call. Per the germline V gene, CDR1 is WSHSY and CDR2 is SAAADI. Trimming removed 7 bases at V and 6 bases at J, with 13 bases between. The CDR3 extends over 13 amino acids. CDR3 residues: CASTGHIGNEQFF. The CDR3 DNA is TGCGCCAGCACAGGCCATATTGGCAATGAGCAGTTCTTC.

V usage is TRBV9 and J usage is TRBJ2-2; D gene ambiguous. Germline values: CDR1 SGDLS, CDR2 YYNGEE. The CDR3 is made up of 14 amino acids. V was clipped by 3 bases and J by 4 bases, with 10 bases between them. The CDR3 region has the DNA TGTGCCAGCAGCGACAGATGGGCCACCGGGGAGCTGTTTTTT. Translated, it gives CASSDRWATGELFF.

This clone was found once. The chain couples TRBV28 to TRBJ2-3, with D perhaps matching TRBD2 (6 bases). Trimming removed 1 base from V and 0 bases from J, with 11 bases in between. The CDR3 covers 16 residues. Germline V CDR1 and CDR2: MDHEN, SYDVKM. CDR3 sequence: CASSLFRGSSTDTQYF. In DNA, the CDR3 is TGTGCCAGCAGTTTATTCCGGGGGAGCAGCACAGATACGCAGTATTTT.

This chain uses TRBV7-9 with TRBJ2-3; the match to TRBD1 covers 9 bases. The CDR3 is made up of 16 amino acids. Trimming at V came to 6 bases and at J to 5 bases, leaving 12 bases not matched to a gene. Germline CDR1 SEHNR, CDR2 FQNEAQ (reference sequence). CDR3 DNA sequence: TGTGCCAGCAGACCTCCGGGACAGGGCCCACAAGATACGCAGTATTTT. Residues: CASRPPGQGPQDTQYF.

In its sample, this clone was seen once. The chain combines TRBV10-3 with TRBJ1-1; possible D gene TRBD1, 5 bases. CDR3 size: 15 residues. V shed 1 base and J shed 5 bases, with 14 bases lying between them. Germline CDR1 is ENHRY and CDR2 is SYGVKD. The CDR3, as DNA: TGTGCCATCAGTGAGTTGCTGGGGGGTAGGACTGAAGCTTTCTTT. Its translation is CAISELLGGRTEAFF.

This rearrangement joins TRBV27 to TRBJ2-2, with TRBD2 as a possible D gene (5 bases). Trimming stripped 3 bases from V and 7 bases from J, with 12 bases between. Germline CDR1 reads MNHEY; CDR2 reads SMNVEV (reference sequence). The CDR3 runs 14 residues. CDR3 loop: CASSFESRGGELFF. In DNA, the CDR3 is TGTGCCAGCAGTTTTGAATCCCGGGGCGGGGAGCTGTTTTTT.

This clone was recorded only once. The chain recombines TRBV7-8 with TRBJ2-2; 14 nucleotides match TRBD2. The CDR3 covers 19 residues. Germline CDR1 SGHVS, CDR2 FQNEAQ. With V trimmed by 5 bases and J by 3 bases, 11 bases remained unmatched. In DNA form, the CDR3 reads TGTGCCAGCAGCGGGCGACTAGCGGGAGGGCCCTCGGACACCGGGGAGCTGTTTTTT. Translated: CASSGRLAGGPSDTGELFF.

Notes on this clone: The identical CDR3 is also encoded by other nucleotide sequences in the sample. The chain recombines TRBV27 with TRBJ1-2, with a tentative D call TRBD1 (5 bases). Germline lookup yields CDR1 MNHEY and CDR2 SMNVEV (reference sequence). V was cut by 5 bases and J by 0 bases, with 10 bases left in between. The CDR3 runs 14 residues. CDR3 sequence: CASSLTGANYGYTF. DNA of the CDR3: TGTGCCAGCAGTCTCACGGGGGCTAACTATGGCTACACCTTC.